This T cell receptor (beta chain) was observed in a study of type 1 and type 2 diabetes patients. Study at large: Participants included type 1 and type 2 diabetes patients plus nondiabetic controls. The whole study generated 18,976,912 paired-end reads. Study-level points and caveats: Between type 2 diabetes and control samples, V and J usage averaged approximately 0.97 correlation.

In this sample, this clonotype turned up a few times. Its antigen is unknown. CDR1 is KGHDR, CDR2 SFDVKD, per germline. CDR3 length: 14 residues. Trimming took off 4 bases at V and 4 bases at J, with 9 bases between the two ends. Amplification started from genomic DNA. A primer set of 30 forward and 13 reverse primers amplified the CDR3. In TCRdb, the multiplex PCR reads were re-called with MiXCR into one record per CDR3 protein. Of fewer than 300,000 distinct CDR3 sequences listed, over 45% are singletons. Sequencing was carried out using peripheral blood mononuclear cells (PBMCs). This chain joins TRBV24-1 and TRBJ2-2; the D call may be TRBD1 or TRBD2 (5 bases each). This receptor was identified in a man aged 18 to 35 with type 2 diabetes. The CDR3 DNA sequence: TGTGCCACCAGTGAACACGGGACCACCGGGGAGCTGTTTTTT. This codes for CATSEHGTTGELFF.